Each of the 5 T cell receptor beta chains below was sequenced from the same sample in a study of T-cell memory formation after mild COVID-19. TCRdb re-analysed the 5' RACE reads in MiXCR, keeping a single row per CDR3 protein. There are under 200,000 distinct CDR3 sequences in the sample; 10% to 15% occur only once, and roughly 3.3% lies in the top ten. Sequenced: PBMCs or a T cell subset sorted from them (not recorded which). Receptor source: a man between 18 and 29 years old who had mild COVID-19 (a few samples of this study predate the infection). Cell type and time point are not known.

This chain links TRBV29-1 with TRBJ1-2; no clear D. Trimming removed 5 bases from V and 2 bases from J, with 9 bases in between. Germline V CDR1 and CDR2: SQVTM, ANQGSEA. This CDR3 region has 12 residues. The CDR3 loop reads CSVYSTNYGYTF. The CDR3 DNA sequence: TGCAGCGTTTACAGTACGAACTATGGCTACACCTTC.

The chain joins TRBV11-2 to TRBJ2-3; D unclear. CDR1 and CDR2 from the germline V gene are SGHAT and FQNNGV. Trimming pared 3 bases from V and 0 bases from J, leaving 7 bases between. This CDR3 has 14 residues. CDR3 loop: CASSLTPSTDTQYF. As DNA, the CDR3 is TGTGCCAGCAGCTTGACACCTAGCACAGATACGCAGTATTTT.

The rearrangement joins TRBV6-2 or TRBV6-3 to TRBJ2-7; D is unclear. The CDR3 spans 11 residues. The germline V gene encodes CDR1 MNHEY and CDR2 SVGEGT. V was pared by 8 bases and J by 12 bases, with 17 bases between. The CDR3 nucleotides read TGTGCCAGCGGATACGGGCCGACACCGTACGTC. It codes for CASGYGPTPYV.

A few counts support this clonotype. This chain connects TRBV24-1 to TRBJ2-1; tentative D call: TRBD1 (6 bases). V shed 5 bases and J shed 6 bases, with 13 bases lying between them. From germline, CDR1 is KGHDR and CDR2 SFDVKD. The CDR3 spans 14 residues. CDR3 bases: TGTGCCACCAGTGGGAAGGACAGTTTCAATGAGCAGTTCTTC. It is translated as CATSGKDSFNEQFF.

The chain joins TRBV5-5 to TRBJ1-6; the D gene is possibly TRBD1 (6 bases). CDR3 length: 16 amino acids. Germline CDR1 is SGHKS and CDR2 is YYEKEE (reference sequence). The V gene lost 5 bases and the J gene lost 6 bases, with 18 bases spanning the gap. This CDR3 is CASSYPRTETNSPLHF. The DNA of the CDR3 is TGTGCCAGCAGTTATCCGCGGACAGAAACTAATTCACCCCTCCACTTT.